This TCR beta chain came from a study of cytotoxic CD8 clonotypes in ibrutinib-treated CLL. Across the whole study: About 25 partial and 2 complete responses; at median approximately 68 months, around 15 remitted, about 12 progressed.

The table came from immunoSEQ multiplex PCR; TCRdb's copy has only in-frame clones and leaves some out. The repertoire holds about 130,000 clones, with 75% to 90% as singletons. This CDR3 comprises 11 residues. V lost 6 bases, J lost 10 bases, and 9 bases lay in between. Looked up from germline, CDR1 is SNHLY and CDR2 is FYNNEI. General study results and limits: Measured clonality at baseline was greater than in age-matched healthy donors and tracked with circulating CD8+ T-cell counts.

With regard to this clone: What it recognizes is unknown.

The chain links TRBV2 to TRBJ1-4; no firm D call. Specimen: PBMCs, collected after 24 months of ibrutinib treatment. The clonotype originates from a human donor with chronic lymphocytic leukemia. CDR3 bases: TGTGCCAGCAGAACAGAGGGAAAACTGTTTTTT. Amino acid sequence: CASRTEGKLFF.